This TCR beta chain stems from a study of cytomegalovirus exposure and HLA in healthy donors. Here immunoSEQ multiplex PCR was the method, and the copy in TCRdb shows in-frame clones only, minus some. The table includes roughly 150,000 clones, around nine tenths detected once. This CDR3 region has 16 residues. CDR1 is LNHNV, CDR2 YYDKDF, per germline (reference sequence). V was clipped by 0 bases and J by 6 bases; unmatched bases: 6. The sequence was obtained from a woman aged 18-29 years in good health and CMV-seropositive. The V call is TRBV15, the J call TRBJ2-2; 8 bases agree with TRBD2. The sequencing input was PBMCs. Here the CDR3 DNA reads TGTGCCACCAGCAGAGATCTGAGCGGGAGATCCGGGGAGCTGTTTTTT. It codes for CATSRDLSGRSGELFF.